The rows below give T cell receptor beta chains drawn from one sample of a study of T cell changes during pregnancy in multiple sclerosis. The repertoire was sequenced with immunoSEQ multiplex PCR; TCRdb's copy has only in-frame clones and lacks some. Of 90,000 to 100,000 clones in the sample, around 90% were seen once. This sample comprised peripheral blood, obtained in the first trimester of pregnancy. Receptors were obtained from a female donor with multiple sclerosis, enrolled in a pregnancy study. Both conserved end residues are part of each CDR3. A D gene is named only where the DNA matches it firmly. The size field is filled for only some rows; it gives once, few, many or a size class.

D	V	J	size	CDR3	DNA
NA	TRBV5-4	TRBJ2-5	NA	CASSLTPEETQYF	TGTGCCAGCAGCTTGACCCCCGAGGAGACCCAGTACTTC
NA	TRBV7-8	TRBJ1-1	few	CASSSRVGTEAFF	TGTGCCAGCAGCTCCAGGGTGGGGACTGAAGCTTTCTTT
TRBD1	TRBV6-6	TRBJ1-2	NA	CASSYSDRGVAGYTF	TGTGCCAGCAGTTATTCCGACAGGGGGGTTGCTGGCTACACCTTC
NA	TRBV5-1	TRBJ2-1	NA	CASTETQEWNEQFF	TGCGCCAGCACCGAAACTCAGGAATGGAATGAGCAGTTCTTC
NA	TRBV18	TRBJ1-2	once	CASSPTGSNYGYTF	TGTGCCAGCTCACCTACCGGGTCAAACTATGGCTACACCTTC
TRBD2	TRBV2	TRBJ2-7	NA	CASSPLAGFYEQYF	TGTGCCAGCAGTCCACTAGCGGGATTCTACGAGCAGTACTTC
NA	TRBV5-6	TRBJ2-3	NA	CASSLASLTGTDTQYF	TGTGCCAGCAGCTTGGCCTCGTTGACAGGCACAGATACGCAGTATTTT
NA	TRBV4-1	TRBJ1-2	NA	CASSQITGTNYGYTF	TGCGCCAGCAGCCAAATCACCGGGACAAACTATGGCTACACCTTC
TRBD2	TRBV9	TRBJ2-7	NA	CASSVTREKAEQYF	TGTGCCAGCAGCGTAACGCGGGAGAAAGCCGAGCAGTACTTC
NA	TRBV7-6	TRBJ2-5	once	CASSLSSALETQYF	TGTGCCAGCAGCCTTAGTTCCGCCTTGGAGACCCAGTACTTC
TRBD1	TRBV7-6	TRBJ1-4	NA	CASSPRTGFNEKLFF	TGTGCCAGCAGCCCCCGGACAGGGTTTAATGAAAAACTGTTTTTT
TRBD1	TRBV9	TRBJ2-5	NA	CASSGGGLTRSEETQYF	TGTGCCAGCAGCGGAGGGGGCTTAACCCGCTCTGAAGAGACCCAGTACTTC
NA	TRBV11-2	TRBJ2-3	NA	CASSLVGQPSTDTQYF	TGTGCCAGCAGCTTAGTGGGACAACCGAGCACAGATACGCAGTATTTT
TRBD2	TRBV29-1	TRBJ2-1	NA	CSLIAGTIDEQFF	TGCAGCTTAATAGCGGGAACGATCGATGAGCAGTTCTTC
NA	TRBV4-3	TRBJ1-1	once	CASSQGGNTEAFF	TGCGCCAGCAGCCAAGGAGGGAACACTGAAGCTTTCTTT
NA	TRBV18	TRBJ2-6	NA	CASSPGTLITGANVLTF	TGTGCCAGCTCACCAGGGACTTTAATTACTGGGGCCAACGTCCTGACTTTC
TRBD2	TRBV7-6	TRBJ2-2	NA	CASSLRLAGGTGELFF	TGTGCCAGCAGCTTAAGATTAGCGGGAGGGACCGGGGAGCTGTTTTTT
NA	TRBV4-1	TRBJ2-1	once	CASRYKTGGLAEQFF	TGCGCCAGCAGATATAAGACCGGGGGTTTGGCTGAGCAGTTCTTC
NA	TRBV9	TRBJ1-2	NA	CASSPRWGDYGYTF	TGTGCCAGCAGCCCCCGTTGGGGAGACTATGGCTACACCTTC
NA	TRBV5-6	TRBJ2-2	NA	CASSSDLNTGELFF	TGTGCCAGCAGTTCGGACTTGAACACCGGGGAGCTGTTTTTT
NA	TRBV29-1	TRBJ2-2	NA	CSGSGTNTGELFF	TGCAGCGGGAGTGGGACAAACACCGGGGAGCTGTTTTTT
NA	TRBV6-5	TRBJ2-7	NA	CASSYGGLDYEQYF	TGTGCCAGCAGTTACGGGGGCCTGGACTACGAGCAGTACTTC
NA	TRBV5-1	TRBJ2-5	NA	CASSLAEAGWGTQYF	TGCGCCAGCAGCTTGGCCGAGGCGGGCTGGGGGACCCAGTACTTC
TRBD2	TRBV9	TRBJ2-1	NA	CASSVGGSGSPHNEQFF	TGTGCCAGCAGCGTAGGGGGTAGCGGGAGCCCCCACAATGAGCAGTTCTTC
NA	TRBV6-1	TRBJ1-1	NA	CASSETVNTEAFF	TGTGCCAGCAGTGAGACAGTGAACACTGAAGCTTTCTTT
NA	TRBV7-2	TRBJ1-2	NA	CASSLGGAGGSGYTF	TGTGCCAGCAGCTTAGGCGGGGCGGGGGGCTCTGGCTACACCTTC
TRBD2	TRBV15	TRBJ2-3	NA	CATRGLAVDTQYF	TGTGCCACCAGAGGACTAGCGGTGGATACGCAGTATTTT
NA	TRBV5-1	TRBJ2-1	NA	CASSLEGGSYNEQFF	TGCGCCAGCAGCTTGGAAGGGGGCTCCTACAATGAGCAGTTCTTC
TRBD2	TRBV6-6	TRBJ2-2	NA	CASSPVASGLTGELFF	TGTGCCAGCAGCCCCGTCGCTAGCGGACTCACCGGGGAGCTGTTTTTT
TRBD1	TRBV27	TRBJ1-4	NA	CASSVTGGTNEKLFF	TGTGCCAGCAGTGTTACAGGGGGGACTAATGAAAAACTGTTTTTT
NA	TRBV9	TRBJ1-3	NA	CASSDPDTIYF	TGTGCCAGCAGCGACCCGGACACCATATATTTT
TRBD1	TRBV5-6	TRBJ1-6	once	CASSLWGAGTGKDSPLHF	TGTGCCAGCAGCTTGTGGGGGGCCGGGACAGGGAAGGATTCACCCCTCCACTTT
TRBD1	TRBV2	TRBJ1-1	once	CASSAWAGGGTEAFF	TGTGCCAGCAGTGCGTGGGCAGGGGGAGGTACTGAAGCTTTCTTT
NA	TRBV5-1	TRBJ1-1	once	CASSLESGNTEAFF	TGCGCCAGCAGCTTGGAGTCAGGGAACACTGAAGCTTTCTTT
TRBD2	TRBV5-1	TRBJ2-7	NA	CASSPGRGAGGQSEQYF	TGCGCCAGCAGCCCAGGGAGGGGAGCGGGAGGGCAAAGTGAGCAGTACTTC
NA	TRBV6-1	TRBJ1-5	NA	CASSERGARRSYSNQPQHF	TGTGCCAGCAGTGAACGGGGGGCCAGGAGGAGTTATAGCAATCAGCCCCAGCATTTT
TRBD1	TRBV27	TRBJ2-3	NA	CASSLSLQGAMSF	TGTGCCAGCAGTTTATCTCTACAGGGGGCAATGAGTTTT
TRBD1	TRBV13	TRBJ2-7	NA	CASSLNWGRGRYEQYF	TGTGCCAGCAGCTTAAATTGGGGCAGGGGGCGATACGAGCAGTACTTC
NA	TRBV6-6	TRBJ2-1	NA	CASSRPNSGPNNEQFF	TGTGCCAGCAGTCGACCCAATAGCGGACCAAACAATGAGCAGTTCTTC
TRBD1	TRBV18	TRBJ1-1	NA	CASSPPRTGAGTEAFF	TGTGCCAGCTCACCACCGAGGACAGGGGCAGGTACTGAAGCTTTCTTT
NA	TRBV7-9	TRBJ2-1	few	CASSFWTTRHEQFF	TGTGCCAGCAGCTTTTGGACAACCCGGCATGAGCAGTTCTTC
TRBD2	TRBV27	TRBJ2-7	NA	CASRTGTSGIYEQYF	TGTGCCAGCAGAACCGGGACTAGCGGGATTTACGAGCAGTACTTC
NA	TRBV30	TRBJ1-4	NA	CAWSQGSTNEKLFF	TGTGCCTGGAGTCAAGGGAGTACTAATGAAAAACTGTTTTTT
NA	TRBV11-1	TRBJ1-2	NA	CASSLGGTRTNYGYTF	TGTGCCAGCAGCTTAGGAGGGACACGAACTAACTATGGCTACACCTTC
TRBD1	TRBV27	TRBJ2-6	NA	CASRIRQGSVGANVLTF	TGTGCCAGCAGAATAAGACAGGGGTCGGTCGGGGCCAACGTCCTGACTTTC
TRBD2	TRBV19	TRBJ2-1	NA	CASSSGTSVDEQFF	TGTGCCAGTAGTTCCGGGACTAGCGTCGATGAGCAGTTCTTC
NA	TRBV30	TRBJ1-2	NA	CAWSVLTTNYGYTF	TGTGCCTGGAGTGTCCTGACAACTAACTATGGCTACACCTTC
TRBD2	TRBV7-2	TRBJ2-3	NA	CASSIGTSADTQYF	TGTGCCAGCAGCATTGGGACTAGCGCAGATACGCAGTATTTT
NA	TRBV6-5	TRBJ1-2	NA	CASSFAGLYNGYTF	TGTGCCAGCAGTTTCGCGGGGCTGTATAATGGCTACACCTTC
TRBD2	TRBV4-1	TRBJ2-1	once	CASSRMGLAPNEQFF	TGCGCCAGCAGCCGAATGGGACTAGCGCCCAATGAGCAGTTCTTC
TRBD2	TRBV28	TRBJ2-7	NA	CASSFGTSGYEQYF	TGTGCCAGCAGTTTCGGGACTAGCGGATACGAGCAGTACTTC
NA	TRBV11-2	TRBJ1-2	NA	CASNPGGAQFYGYTF	TGTGCCAGCAACCCTGGGGGGGCTCAATTCTATGGCTACACCTTC
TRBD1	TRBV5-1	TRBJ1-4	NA	CASSAQGAANEKLFF	TGCGCCAGCAGCGCACAGGGGGCGGCTAATGAAAAACTGTTTTTT
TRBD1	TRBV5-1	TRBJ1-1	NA	CASSLAGTGSKTEAFF	TGCGCCAGCAGCTTGGCCGGGACAGGGTCCAAAACTGAAGCTTTCTTT
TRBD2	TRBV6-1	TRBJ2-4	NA	CASSEPGGGNIQYF	TGTGCCAGCAGTGAACCGGGCGGGGGGAACATTCAGTACTTC
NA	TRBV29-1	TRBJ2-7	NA	CSVTGSTYEQYF	TGCAGCGTCACCGGGAGCACCTACGAGCAGTACTTC
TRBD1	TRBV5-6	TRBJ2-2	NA	CASSQNPTGSSTGELFF	TGTGCCAGCAGCCAAAATCCGACAGGGTCAAGTACCGGGGAGCTGTTTTTT
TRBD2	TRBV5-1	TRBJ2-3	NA	CASSLVGVAGGSTDTQYF	TGCGCCAGCAGCTTGGTAGGGGTAGCGGGCGGCAGCACAGATACGCAGTATTTT
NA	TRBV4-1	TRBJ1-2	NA	CASSQDGLGLTGPTF	TGCGCCAGCAGCCAAGATGGTTTGGGCCTGACAGGACCGACCTTC
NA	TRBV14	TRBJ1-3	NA	CASSRAGNTIYF	TGTGCCAGCAGCCGGGCGGGAAACACCATATATTTT